Following are 26 T cell receptor beta chains from one sample sequenced in a study of metastatic and nonmetastatic thyroid tumors. No treatment of any kind had been given to any patient before thyroid surgery. Using MiXCR, TCRdb reanalyzed the PCR reads. The sample records about 11,000 clones, around two fifths being singletons. Sequencing was done on a sample of tumor tissue. Receptors originate from a female donor with papillary thyroid cancer or a benign thyroid nodule (not recorded which). Some clones in this sample may be carry-over from other donors' samples.

This clone was found a few times. The rearrangement links TRBV19 to TRBJ2-1; D remains ambiguous. CDR1 and CDR2 from the germline V gene are LNHDA and SQIVND (reference sequence). V lost 3 bases and J 5 bases, leaving 14 bases between the germline ends. The CDR3 runs to 15 residues. In DNA form, the CDR3 reads TGTGCCAGTAGTATGGGCCCCTTGGAGCACAATGAGCAGTTCTTC. The encoded protein is CASSMGPLEHNEQFF.

This chain links TRBV11-2 with TRBJ2-1, with D tentatively TRBD2 (6 bases). The ends were cut back, 1 base at V and 0 bases at J, with 16 bases in the middle. CDR1 is SGHAT, CDR2 FQNNGV, per germline. This CDR3 spans 18 amino acids. The chain's CDR3 is CASSLGTVGSHSYNEQFF. Written as DNA, the CDR3 is TGTGCCAGCAGCTTAGGCACAGTCGGGAGCCACTCCTACAATGAGCAGTTCTTC.

Only a few counts were recorded for this clone. The chain joins TRBV6-1 to TRBJ1-1; a possible D gene is TRBD1 (6 bases). Germline-derived CDR1 and CDR2 are MNHNS and SASEGT. This CDR3 spans 15 amino acids. With 5 bases removed from V and 0 bases from J, the gap between germline ends came to 13 bases. The CDR3 spells CASSRYGTLNTEAFF. The CDR3, as DNA: TGTGCCAGCAGTCGATACGGGACATTGAACACTGAAGCTTTCTTT.

This sequence joins TRBV28 and TRBJ2-7; TRBD1 agrees at 8 bases. After removal of 2 bases from V and 3 bases from J, the junction contained 18 bases not matched to a gene. The CDR3 sequence is 19 residues long. Germline V gene lookup returns CDR1 MDHEN and CDR2 SYDVKM. The CDR3 nucleotides read TGTGCCAGCAGTTTAATACTCAGGGGGACAGGCATCCTCAACTACGAGCAGTACTTC. Translated, it gives CASSLILRGTGILNYEQYF.

This sequence joins TRBV4-1 and TRBJ2-7; 10 bases fit TRBD1. V lost 1 base and J lost 7; bases outside the gene matches: 7. The germline V gene has CDR1 MGHRA and CDR2 YSYEKL. This CDR3 is 15 amino acids long. CDR3 loop: CASSQGQGAIGEQYF. The CDR3 coding sequence is TGCGCCAGCAGCCAAGGACAGGGGGCAATAGGGGAGCAGTACTTC.

The gene calls are TRBV5-1 and TRBJ2-2; 11 bases are a match to TRBD2. The V gene's germline CDR1 is SGHRS and CDR2 YFSETQ. Trimming took 3 bases from V and 4 from J; bases not matched to a gene: 2. The CDR3 consists of 15 residues. This chain's CDR3 is CASSWGTSGTGELFF. CDR3 in DNA: TGCGCCAGCAGCTGGGGGACTAGCGGCACCGGGGAGCTGTTTTTT.

This sequence joins TRBV6-1 and TRBJ2-7; D gene ambiguous. Trimming cost V 1 base and J 6 bases, with 13 bases left between them. Germline V gene sequence: CDR1 MNHNS, CDR2 SASEGT. This CDR3 is 14 amino acids long. CDR3 residues: CASSEVPSGSEQYF. Written as DNA, the CDR3 is TGTGCCAGCAGTGAAGTGCCCTCCGGATCCGAGCAGTACTTC.

This clone was counted between two and nine times. Given a much more abundant clone one base away, this may be a read error. The chain has TRBV5-1 and TRBJ1-2; D remains unclear. The V end lost 4 bases, the J end lost 6 bases, and 22 bases lay between the germline ends. Germline CDR1 reads SGHRS; CDR2 reads YFSETQ. CDR3 size: 16 residues. CDR3 nucleotides: TGCGCCAGCAGCCCTGTTGGGTGTCTCCCTGGGGATGGCTACACCTTC. Amino acid sequence: CASSPVGCLPGDGYTF.

In this sample, this clone is large. The rearrangement uses TRBV2 and TRBJ2-7, with TRBD2 matching over 8 bases. This CDR3 has 15 amino acids. The junction had 6 bases not matched to a gene; V was cut back by 3 bases and J by 2 bases. Per germline, CDR1 SNHLY and CDR2 FYNNEI. The CDR3 DNA is TGTGCCAGCAGTGAGGGGCTAGCGGGCACCTACGAGCAGTACTTC. Translated, it gives CASSEGLAGTYEQYF.

V gene TRBV6-1 combines with J gene TRBJ2-1; 13 bases fit TRBD2. Germline CDR1 is MNHNS and CDR2 is SASEGT. CDR3 length: 14 amino acids. The J segment lost 6 bases and the V segment lost 6 bases, leaving 2 bases of the junction unmatched. CDR3 DNA: TGTGCCAGCAGCACTAGCGGGGGGGCCAATGAGCAGTTCTTC. Amino acid sequence: CASSTSGGANEQFF.

V gene TRBV4-1 combines with J gene TRBJ1-1, with a weak D call TRBD1 (5 bases). The V gene's germline CDR1 is MGHRA and CDR2 YSYEKL. V was trimmed by 0 bases and J by 1 base, leaving 12 bases between them. The length of the CDR3 is 16 residues. CDR3 sequence (DNA): TGCGCCAGCAGCCAAGACGATAGTCAGGGGAACACTGAAGCTTTCTTT. Its translation is CASSQDDSQGNTEAFF.

The chain links TRBV30 to TRBJ2-7; D is uncertain. The CDR3 consists of 15 residues. Germline-derived CDR1 and CDR2 are GTSNPN and SVGIG (reference sequence). Deletions cut 0 bases from V and 3 bases from J, with 15 bases between. The CDR3 DNA reads as TGTGCCTGGAGTGTCGGCTACCTGGTTGACTACGAGCAGTACTTC. Its protein product is CAWSVGYLVDYEQYF.

V gene TRBV14 combines with J gene TRBJ1-1; D remains unclear. Germline CDR1 SGHDN, CDR2 FVKESK. The V and J ends lost 0 bases and 4 bases respectively, with 6 bases between them. CDR3 length: 13 residues. CDR3 protein: CASSQDWVTEAFF. In DNA form, the CDR3 reads TGTGCCAGCAGCCAAGATTGGGTCACTGAAGCTTTCTTT.

This clone is a singleton in its sample. The chain recombines TRBV11-1 with TRBJ2-1; 11 bases line up with TRBD1. CDR3 size: 16 residues. The junction had 7 bases not matched to a gene; V was cut back by 5 bases and J by 4 bases. Germline values: CDR1 SGHAT, CDR2 FQDESV (reference sequence). DNA for the CDR3: TGTGCCAGCAGCCTTAAGGACAGGGGGCGTTACAATGAGCAGTTCTTC. Its translation is CASSLKDRGRYNEQFF.

The chain carries TRBV12-5 and TRBJ2-5; no clear D gene. This CDR3 comprises 13 residues. Trimming cost V 10 bases and J 5 bases, with 17 bases left between them. The germline CDR1 and CDR2 sequences are LGHNT and FRNRAP. The CDR3 DNA sequence: TGTGCTACCCAAGGGCAAACCGGGGAGACCCAGTACTTC. It is translated as CATQGQTGETQYF. Together with reference TRBV12-5 and TRBJ2-5, the CDR3 gives the full variable domain: DARVTQTPRHKVTEMGQEVTMRCQPILGHNTVFWYRQTMMQGLELLAYFRNRAPLDDSGMPKDRFSAEMPDATLATLKIQPSEPRDSAVYFCATQGQTGETQYFGPGTRLLVL.

In nucleotides, the CDR3 is TGTGCCAGTAGTATATGGGCAATGCTCTCAACCGGGGAGCTGTTTTTT. It specifies CASSIWAMLSTGELFF. The V and J genes are TRBV19 and TRBJ2-2; no clear D. V lost 2 bases and J lost 5, with 15 bases in between. The CDR3 extends over 16 amino acids. Germline CDR1 LNHDA, CDR2 SQIVND (reference sequence).

V and J are TRBV11-2 and TRBJ2-3; the D gene is possibly TRBD1 (5 bases). Trimming cost V 0 bases and J 4 bases, with 8 bases left between them. Germline CDR1 reads SGHAT; CDR2 reads FQNNGV. The CDR3 loop spans 14 amino acids. CDR3 in DNA: TGTGCCAGCAGCTTAGATCAGGGCGCAGATACGCAGTATTTT. Its translation: CASSLDQGADTQYF.

This clone was detected a few times. The CDR3 nucleotides read TGTGCCAGCAGCTCCGGGACACTTTTTGAGCAGTACTTC. It is translated as CASSSGTLFEQYF. V and J are TRBV11-2 and TRBJ2-7; a weak D match, TRBD1 (6 bases). V dropped 4 bases and J dropped 7 bases, with 14 bases sitting between them. Germline V gene sequence: CDR1 SGHAT, CDR2 FQNNGV. The CDR3 length is 13 residues.

V is TRBV28 and J is TRBJ1-1; D unclear. Deletions cut 4 bases from V and 10 bases from J, with 16 bases between. Germline V gives CDR1 MDHEN, CDR2 SYDVKM. The CDR3 runs to 13 residues. CDR3 sequence: CASSSAGGLVAFF. Written as DNA, the CDR3 is TGTGCCAGCAGTTCGGCTGGCGGGCTGGTAGCTTTCTTT.

V usage is TRBV11-2 and J usage is TRBJ1-6, with 8 bases identical to TRBD1. The CDR3 covers 14 residues. CDR1 SGHAT and CDR2 FQNNGV come from the germline V gene. J lost 6 bases, V lost 10 bases, and 8 bases had no gene match. In DNA, the CDR3 is TGTGCCACCACTGCAGGGGGCGTTAATTCACCCCTCCACTTT. This translates into CATTAGGVNSPLHF.

The chain is built from TRBV19 and TRBJ1-5; D might be TRBD1 (6 bases). Per the germline V gene, CDR1 is LNHDA and CDR2 is SQIVND (reference sequence). Trimming stripped 8 bases from V and 0 bases from J, with 14 bases between. This CDR3 has 15 residues. Here the CDR3 reads CASSTGFDSNQPQHF. CDR3 DNA: TGTGCCAGTTCAACAGGGTTCGATAGCAATCAGCCCCAGCATTTT.

V is TRBV5-1 and J is TRBJ1-2; D ambiguous. The CDR3 has 13 amino acids. The V gene lost 4 bases and the J gene lost 10 bases, with 17 bases spanning the gap. Germline V gives CDR1 SGHRS, CDR2 YFSETQ. CDR3: CASSVATEPLYTF. The CDR3 nucleotides are TGCGCCAGCAGCGTCGCTACAGAGCCGCTCTACACCTTC.

This clone has a handful of counts. The chain combines TRBV6-1 with TRBJ1-6, with 7 bases that match TRBD1. With V trimmed by 6 bases and J by 2 bases, 1 base remained unmatched. This CDR3 has 14 residues. Germline values: CDR1 MNHNS, CDR2 SASEGT. The CDR3 region has the DNA TGTGCCAGCAGGACAGGGCCCTATAATTCACCCCTCCACTTT. Translation: CASRTGPYNSPLHF.

The chain joins TRBV7-3 to TRBJ2-5; 8 bases fit TRBD2. Germline CDR1 and CDR2: SGHTA and FQGTGA. The CDR3 spans 15 residues. V shed 1 base, J shed 4 bases, and the junction held 5 bases outside the gene matches. CDR3 sequence (DNA): TGTGCCAGCAGCTTAATGAATAGCGGGATAGAGACCCAGTACTTC. This translates into CASSLMNSGIETQYF.

The gene calls are TRBV4-1 and TRBJ1-1, with unresolved D. The CDR3 spans 13 residues. Germline CDR1 is MGHRA and CDR2 is YSYEKL. Trimming removed 3 bases at V and 2 bases at J, with 7 bases between. The DNA for the CDR3 is TGCGCCAGCAGCCAGGGTACAAACACTGAAGCTTTCTTT. Its protein product is CASSQGTNTEAFF.

J is TRBJ2-3 and V is TRBV5-1, with D tentatively TRBD2 (5 bases). This CDR3 comprises 17 residues. Germline CDR1 and CDR2: SGHRS and YFSETQ. With 1 base removed from V and 1 base from J, the gap between germline ends came to 16 bases. The CDR3 spells CASSLKLSGYGTDTQYF. For the CDR3, the DNA is TGCGCCAGCAGCTTGAAGCTAAGCGGCTACGGCACAGATACGCAGTATTTT.